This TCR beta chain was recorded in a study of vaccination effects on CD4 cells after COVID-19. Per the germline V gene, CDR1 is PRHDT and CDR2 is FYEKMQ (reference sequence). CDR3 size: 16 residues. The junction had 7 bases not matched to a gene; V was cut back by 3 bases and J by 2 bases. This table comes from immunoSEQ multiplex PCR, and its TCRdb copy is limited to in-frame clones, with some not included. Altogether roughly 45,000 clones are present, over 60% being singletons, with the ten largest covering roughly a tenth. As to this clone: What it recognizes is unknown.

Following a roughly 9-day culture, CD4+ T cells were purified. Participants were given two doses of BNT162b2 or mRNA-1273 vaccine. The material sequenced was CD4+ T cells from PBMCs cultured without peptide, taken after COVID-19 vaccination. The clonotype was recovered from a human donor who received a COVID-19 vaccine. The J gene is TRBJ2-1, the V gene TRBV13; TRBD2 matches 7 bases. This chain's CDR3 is CASSFGSGTTYNEQFF. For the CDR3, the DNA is TGTGCCAGCAGCTTTGGGTCGGGGACTACCTACAATGAGCAGTTCTTC.